This T cell receptor (beta chain) was sequenced during a study of blood T cell repertoires in COVID-19. This CDR3 has 12 residues. Germline lookup yields CDR1 PRHDT and CDR2 FYEKMQ (reference sequence). J lost 9 bases, V lost 6 bases, and 5 bases had no gene match. The assay was immunoSEQ multiplex PCR, and TCRdb's table has in-frame clones only and misses some. The sample contains under 400,000 clones, roughly nine tenths of which appear only once. This TCR derives from a woman aged 60-75 years with COVID-19, enrolled during active disease. This chain links TRBV13 with TRBJ1-1, with 9 bases lining up with TRBD1. Sequenced input: peripheral blood. CDR3 nucleotides: TGTGCCAGCAGAACCGACAGGGGGAAAGCTTTCTTT. This translates into CASRTDRGKAFF.